This T cell receptor (beta chain) appears in the sequencing data of a study of blood T cell repertoires in COVID-19 (dated by TCRdb to the early 2020s). About the full investigation: Collaborator samples came from the United States, Italy and Spain and covered acute and convalescent phases of COVID-19. The sample metadata nearly always contained a de-identified subject ID, COVID-19 status, age in years and sex. The material from the prospective study consisted of cDNA or gDNA derived from T cells, B-cell-depleted T cells, or PBMCs. The repertoires were released in a freely available public database intended as a resource for research on the immune response to SARS-CoV-2. Where available, HLA class I and class II types were obtained from metadata supplied by the sample provider rather than from assay-based typing. The samples were drawn from two sources: the first 160 participants of the ongoing ImmuneRACE study, and 1,000 to 1,500 subjects contributed by 6 global collaborators. Deeply sampled blood TCRbeta repertoires from subjects exposed to, actively infected with, or recovered from COVID-19 were included in the dataset. Study-wide findings and limitations: The quantity of clinical and demographic metadata differed by source and by participant and was supplied without curation.

TCRbeta CDR3 regions were amplified from genomic DNA by means of the immunoSEQ Assay, a bias-controlled multiplex PCR. Processing in the source paper ran as follows. Nucleated cell counts per sample were estimated from amplification of reference gene primers within the assay. Sequence reads were collapsed and filtered to measure the absolute abundance of every unique TCRbeta CDR3 rearrangement. For each sample, productive Simpson clonality was calculated as the square root of Simpson's diversity index over productive rearrangements. TCRdb took over this immuneACCESS table, retaining in-frame rearrangements with V and J assigned. Such tables are incomplete; in checked studies, under half of the missing clones stem from an unresolved V gene, and the remainder is unexplained. V, J and clone size are taken as reported in that table, and D and trimming were inferred from the DNA itself. This sample is represented by about 230,000 clones; 83% of them were singletons. Of the sample, roughly 1.3% falls within the top ten clones.

On this clone: The antigen this receptor binds is unknown. No per-base quality is available; no much larger clone lies one base away.

In Seattle, one collaborating source enrolled patients while the infection was active and tracked those patients longitudinally over the course of disease. Collaborating institutions collected whole blood in K2EDTA tubes following their own protocols. For TCRbeta analysis, collaborators shipped samples as frozen whole blood, isolated PBMCs, or DNA extracted from either of those sample types. Sample: peripheral blood. The receptor was derived from a woman in her twenties or thirties with COVID-19, enrolled during active disease.

The bases read TGTGCCAGCAGCTTAGCGGGGAGCTCCTACAATGAGCAGTTCTTC. Its protein reads: CASSLAGSSYNEQFF. The V and J segments used are TRBV11-2 and TRBJ2-1; the D gene is perhaps TRBD2, from 5 matching bases. A distance of 7 bases separates the germline ends of V and J, which lose 1 base and 0 bases respectively. The CDR3 covers 15 residues, taking in both the cysteine and the phenylalanine. Only the CDR3 portion is preserved as DNA: 45 bases, with reading frame beginning at the first base. CDR1 and CDR2 are drawn from the germline V gene: SGHAT, FQNNGV. The full variable domain, with segments outside the CDR3 supplied by the reference TRBV11-2 and TRBJ2-1 proteins, appears as EAGVAQSPRYKIIEKRQSVAFWCNPISGHATLYWYQQILGQGPKLLIQFQNNGVVDDSQLPKDRFSAERLKGVDSTLKIQPAKLEDSAVYLCASSLAGSSYNEQFFGPGTRLTVL.